This record concerns one T cell receptor (beta chain) sequence. Trimming took off 4 bases at V and 4 bases at J, with 13 bases between the two ends. There are 13 residues in the CDR3. Germline V gene lookup returns CDR1 GTSNPN and CDR2 SVGIG (reference sequence). The data were obtained in a study of technical replicates of blood from a few donors. TCRdb's copy holds only in-frame clones and misses some; the assay was immunoSEQ multiplex PCR. The top ten clones hold roughly 0.35% of a sample with nearly 80,000 clones, 95% to 97% of them seen once. This TCR was sampled from a human donor in good health. This chain connects TRBV30 to TRBJ1-1; no clear D. The sequenced sample was T cells isolated from PBMCs. The CDR3 protein is CAWNPWPVTEAFF. The CDR3 nucleotides read TGTGCCTGGAATCCTTGGCCTGTCACTGAAGCTTTCTTT.